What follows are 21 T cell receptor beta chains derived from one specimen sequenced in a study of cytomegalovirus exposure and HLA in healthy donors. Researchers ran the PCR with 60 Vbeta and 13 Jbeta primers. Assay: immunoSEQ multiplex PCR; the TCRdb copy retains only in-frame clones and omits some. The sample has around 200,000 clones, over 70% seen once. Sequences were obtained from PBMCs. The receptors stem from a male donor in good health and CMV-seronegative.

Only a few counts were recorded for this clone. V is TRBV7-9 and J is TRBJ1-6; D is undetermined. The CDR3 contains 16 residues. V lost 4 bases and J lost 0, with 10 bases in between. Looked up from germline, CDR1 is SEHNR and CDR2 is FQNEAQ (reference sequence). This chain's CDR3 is CASSWRLSSYNSPLHF. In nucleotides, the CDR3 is TGTGCCAGCAGCTGGAGACTGAGCTCCTATAATTCACCCCTCCACTTT.

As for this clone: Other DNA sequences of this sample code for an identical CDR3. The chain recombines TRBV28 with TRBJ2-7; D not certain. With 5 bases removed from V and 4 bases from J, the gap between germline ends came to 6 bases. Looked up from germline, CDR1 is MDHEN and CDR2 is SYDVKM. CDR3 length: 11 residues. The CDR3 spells CASSPGYEQYF. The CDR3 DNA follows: TGTGCCAGCAGTCCAGGTTACGAGCAGTACTTC.

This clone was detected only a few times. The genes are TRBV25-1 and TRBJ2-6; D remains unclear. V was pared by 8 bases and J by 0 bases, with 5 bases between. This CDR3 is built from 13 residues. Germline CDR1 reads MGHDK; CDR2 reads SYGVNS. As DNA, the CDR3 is TGTGCCAGCGGAGACTCTGGGGCCAACGTCCTGACTTTC. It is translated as CASGDSGANVLTF.

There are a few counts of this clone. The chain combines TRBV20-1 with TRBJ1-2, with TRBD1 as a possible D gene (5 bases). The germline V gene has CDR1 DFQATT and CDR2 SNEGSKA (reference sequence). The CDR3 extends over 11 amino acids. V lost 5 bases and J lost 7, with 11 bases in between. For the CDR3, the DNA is TGCAGTGCTTTCTGGACAAGTGGCTACACCTTC. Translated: CSAFWTSGYTF.

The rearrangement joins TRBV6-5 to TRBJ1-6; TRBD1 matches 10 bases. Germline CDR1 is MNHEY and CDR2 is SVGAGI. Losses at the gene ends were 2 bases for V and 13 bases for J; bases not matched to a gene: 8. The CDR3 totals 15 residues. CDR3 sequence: CASSYGTGATPPLHF. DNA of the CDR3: TGTGCCAGCAGTTACGGGACAGGGGCCACTCCCCCCCTCCACTTT.

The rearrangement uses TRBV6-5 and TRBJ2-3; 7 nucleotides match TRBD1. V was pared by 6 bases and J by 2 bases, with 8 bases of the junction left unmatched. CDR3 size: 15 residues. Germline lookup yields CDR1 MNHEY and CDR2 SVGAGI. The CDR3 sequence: CASSSDREDTDTQYF. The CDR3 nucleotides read TGTGCCAGCAGCTCCGACAGGGAAGACACAGATACGCAGTATTTT.

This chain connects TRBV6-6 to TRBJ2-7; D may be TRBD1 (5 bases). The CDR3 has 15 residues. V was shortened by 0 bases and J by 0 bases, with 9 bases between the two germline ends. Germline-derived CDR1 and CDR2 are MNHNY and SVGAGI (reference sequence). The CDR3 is CASSYSAGFSYEQYF. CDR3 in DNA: TGTGCCAGCAGTTACTCGGCAGGGTTCTCCTACGAGCAGTACTTC.

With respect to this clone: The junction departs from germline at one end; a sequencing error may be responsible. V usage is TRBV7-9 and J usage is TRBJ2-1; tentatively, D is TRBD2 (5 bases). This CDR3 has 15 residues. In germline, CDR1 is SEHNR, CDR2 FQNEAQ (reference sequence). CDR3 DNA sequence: TGTTCCAGCAGCTTAGTCCTCAGGACTCGTACTGAGCAGTTCTTC. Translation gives CSSSLVLRTRTEQFF.

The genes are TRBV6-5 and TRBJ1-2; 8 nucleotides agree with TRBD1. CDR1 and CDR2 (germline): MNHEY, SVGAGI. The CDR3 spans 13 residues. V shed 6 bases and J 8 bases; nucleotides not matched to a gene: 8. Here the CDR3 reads CASRENRGEGYTF. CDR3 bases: TGTGCCAGCAGGGAAAACAGGGGGGAGGGCTACACCTTC.

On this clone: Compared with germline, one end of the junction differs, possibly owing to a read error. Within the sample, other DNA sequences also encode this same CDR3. The CDR3: CASSTGGGLNTEAFF. CDR3 DNA: TGTGCCAGTTCCACAGGGGGCGGATTGAACACTGAGGCTTTCTTT. The chain couples TRBV28 to TRBJ1-1; 9 bases fit TRBD1. Germline-derived CDR1 and CDR2 are MDHEN and SYDVKM. The CDR3 spans 15 residues.

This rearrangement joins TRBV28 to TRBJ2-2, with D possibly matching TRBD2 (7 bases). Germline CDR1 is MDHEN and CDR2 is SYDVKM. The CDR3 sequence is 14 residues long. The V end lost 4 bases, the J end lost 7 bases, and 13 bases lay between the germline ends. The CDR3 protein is CASSSSGEGGELFF. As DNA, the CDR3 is TGTGCCAGCAGTTCCTCAGGGGAGGGCGGGGAGCTGTTTTTT.

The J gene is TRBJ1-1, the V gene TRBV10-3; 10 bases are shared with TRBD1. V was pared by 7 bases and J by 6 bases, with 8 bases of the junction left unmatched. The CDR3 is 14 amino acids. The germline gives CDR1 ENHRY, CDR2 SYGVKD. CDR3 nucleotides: TGTGCCATCACCAGCCGGGACAGGGGAGCTGAAGCTTTCTTT. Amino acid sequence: CAITSRDRGAEAFF.

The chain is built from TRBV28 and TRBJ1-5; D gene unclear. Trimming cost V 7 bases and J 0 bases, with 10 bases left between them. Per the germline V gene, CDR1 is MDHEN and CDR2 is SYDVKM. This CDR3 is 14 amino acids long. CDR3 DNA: TGTGCCAGCACCCCCCCCCGTAGCAATCAGCCCCAGCATTTT. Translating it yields CASTPPRSNQPQHF.

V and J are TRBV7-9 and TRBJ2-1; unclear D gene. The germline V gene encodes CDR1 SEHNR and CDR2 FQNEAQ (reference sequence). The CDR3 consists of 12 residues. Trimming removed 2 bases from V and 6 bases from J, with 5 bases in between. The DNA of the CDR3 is TGTGCCAGCAGCTTATCGGGCAATGAGCAGTTCTTC. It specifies CASSLSGNEQFF.

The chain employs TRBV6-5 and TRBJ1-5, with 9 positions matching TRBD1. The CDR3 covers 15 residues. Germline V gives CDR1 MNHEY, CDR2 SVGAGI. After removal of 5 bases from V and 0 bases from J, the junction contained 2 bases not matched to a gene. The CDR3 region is CASSPDRGSNQPQHF. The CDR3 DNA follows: TGTGCCAGCAGTCCGGACAGGGGTAGCAATCAGCCCCAGCATTTT.

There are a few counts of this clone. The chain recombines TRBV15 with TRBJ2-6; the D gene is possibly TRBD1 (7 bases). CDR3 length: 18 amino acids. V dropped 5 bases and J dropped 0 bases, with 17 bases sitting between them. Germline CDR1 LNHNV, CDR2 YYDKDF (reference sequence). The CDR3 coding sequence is TGTGCCACCAGCTCCGCGGGACAGATTCTCTCTGGGGCCAACGTCCTGACTTTC. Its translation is CATSSAGQILSGANVLTF. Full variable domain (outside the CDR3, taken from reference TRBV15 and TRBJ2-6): DAMVIQNPRYQVTQFGKPVTLSCSQTLNHNVMYWYQQKSSQAPKLLFHYYDKDFNNEADTPDNFQSRRPNTSFCFLDIRSPGLGDTAMYLCATSSAGQILSGANVLTFGAGSRLTVL.

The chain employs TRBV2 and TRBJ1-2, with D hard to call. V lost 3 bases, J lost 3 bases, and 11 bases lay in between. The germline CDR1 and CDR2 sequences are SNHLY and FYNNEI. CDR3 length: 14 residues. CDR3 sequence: CASSEASGYYGYTF. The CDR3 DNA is TGTGCCAGCAGTGAGGCGTCGGGGTACTATGGCTACACCTTC.

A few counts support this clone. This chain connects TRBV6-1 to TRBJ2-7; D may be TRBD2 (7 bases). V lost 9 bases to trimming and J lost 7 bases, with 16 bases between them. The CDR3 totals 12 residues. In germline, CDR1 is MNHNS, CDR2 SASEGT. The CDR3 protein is CASIGGAGEQYF. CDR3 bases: TGTGCCAGTATTGGGGGGGCCGGGGAGCAGTACTTC.

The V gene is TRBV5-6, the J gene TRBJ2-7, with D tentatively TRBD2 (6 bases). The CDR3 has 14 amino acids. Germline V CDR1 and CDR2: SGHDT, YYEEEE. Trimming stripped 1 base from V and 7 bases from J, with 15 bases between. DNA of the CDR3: TGTGCCAGCAGCTTGCTAGTAAAGGCGGGAGAGCAGTACTTC. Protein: CASSLLVKAGEQYF. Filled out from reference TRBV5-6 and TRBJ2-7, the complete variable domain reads DAGVTQSPTHLIKTRGQQVTLRCSPKSGHDTVSWYQQALGQGPQFIFQYYEEEERQRGNFPDRFSGHQFPNYSSELNVNALLLGDSALYLCASSLLVKAGEQYFGPGTRLTVT.

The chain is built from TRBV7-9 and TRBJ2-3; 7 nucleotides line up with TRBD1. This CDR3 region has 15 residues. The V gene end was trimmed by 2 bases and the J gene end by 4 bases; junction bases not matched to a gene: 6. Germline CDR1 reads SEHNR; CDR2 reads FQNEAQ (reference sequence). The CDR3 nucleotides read TGTGCCAGCAGCTTATCCCAGGGGGAATCAGATACGCAGTATTTT. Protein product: CASSLSQGESDTQYF.

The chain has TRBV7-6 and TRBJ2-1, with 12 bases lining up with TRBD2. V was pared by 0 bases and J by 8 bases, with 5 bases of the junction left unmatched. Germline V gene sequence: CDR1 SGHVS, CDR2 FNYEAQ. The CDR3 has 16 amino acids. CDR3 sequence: CASSLAGLAGKDEQFF. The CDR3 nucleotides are TGTGCCAGCAGCTTAGCCGGACTAGCGGGAAAGGATGAGCAGTTCTTC.